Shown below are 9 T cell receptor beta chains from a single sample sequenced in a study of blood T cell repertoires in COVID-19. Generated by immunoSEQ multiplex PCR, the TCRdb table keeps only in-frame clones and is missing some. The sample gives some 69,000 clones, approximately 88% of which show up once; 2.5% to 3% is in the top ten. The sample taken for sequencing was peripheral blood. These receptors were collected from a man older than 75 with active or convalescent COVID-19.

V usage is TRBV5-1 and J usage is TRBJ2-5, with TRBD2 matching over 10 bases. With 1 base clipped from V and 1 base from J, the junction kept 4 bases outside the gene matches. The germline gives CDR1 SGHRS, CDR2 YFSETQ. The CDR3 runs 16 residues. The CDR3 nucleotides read TGCGCCAGCAGCTTGTCAGCGGGAGGGCCCCAAGAGACCCAGTACTTC. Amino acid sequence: CASSLSAGGPQETQYF.

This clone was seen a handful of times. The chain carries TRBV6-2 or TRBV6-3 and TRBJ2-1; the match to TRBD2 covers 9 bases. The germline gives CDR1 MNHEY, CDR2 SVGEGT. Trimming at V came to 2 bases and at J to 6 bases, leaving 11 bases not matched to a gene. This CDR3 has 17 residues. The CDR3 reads CASSYGPFETSGNEQFF. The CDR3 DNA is TGTGCCAGCAGTTACGGTCCCTTTGAGACTAGCGGCAATGAGCAGTTCTTC.

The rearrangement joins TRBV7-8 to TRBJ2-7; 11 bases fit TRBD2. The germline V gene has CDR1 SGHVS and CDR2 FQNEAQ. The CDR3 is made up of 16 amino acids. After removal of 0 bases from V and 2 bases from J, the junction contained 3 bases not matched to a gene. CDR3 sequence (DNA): TGTGCCAGCAGCTTAGCGTATAGCGGGGGGGCCTACGAGCAGTACTTC. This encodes CASSLAYSGGAYEQYF.

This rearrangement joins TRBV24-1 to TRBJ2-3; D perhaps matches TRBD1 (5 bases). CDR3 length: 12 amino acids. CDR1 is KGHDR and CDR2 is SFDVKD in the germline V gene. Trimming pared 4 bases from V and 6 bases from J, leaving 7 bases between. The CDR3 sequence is CATSDQGDTQYF. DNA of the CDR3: TGTGCCACCAGTGACCAGGGTGATACGCAGTATTTT.

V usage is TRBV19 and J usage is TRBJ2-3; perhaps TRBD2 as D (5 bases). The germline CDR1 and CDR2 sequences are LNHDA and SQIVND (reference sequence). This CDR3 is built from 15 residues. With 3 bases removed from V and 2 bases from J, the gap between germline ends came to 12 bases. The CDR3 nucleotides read TGTGCCAGTAGTATCCGGGCGGGTCTCACAGATACGCAGTATTTT. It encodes CASSIRAGLTDTQYF.

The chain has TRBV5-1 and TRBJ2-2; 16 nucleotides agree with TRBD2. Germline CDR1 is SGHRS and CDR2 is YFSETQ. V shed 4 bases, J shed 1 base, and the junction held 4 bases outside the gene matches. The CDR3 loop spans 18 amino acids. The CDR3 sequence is CASSPGTSGGVNTGELFF. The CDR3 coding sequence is TGCGCCAGCAGCCCCGGGACTAGCGGGGGGGTGAACACCGGGGAGCTGTTTTTT. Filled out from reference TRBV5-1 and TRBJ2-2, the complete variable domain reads KAGVTQTPRYLIKTRGQQVTLSCSPISGHRSVSWYQQTPGQGLQFLFEYFSETQRNKGNFPGRFSGRQFSNSRSEMNVSTLELGDSALYLCASSPGTSGGVNTGELFFGEGSRLTVL.

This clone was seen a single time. The CDR3 sequence is CASRTGTTSSYEQYF. The CDR3 DNA follows: TGTGCCAGCAGGACAGGGACAACAAGCTCCTACGAGCAGTACTTC. The rearrangement links TRBV6-5 to TRBJ2-7; 7 positions match TRBD1. The J segment lost 0 bases and the V segment lost 6 bases, leaving 8 bases of the junction unmatched. The CDR3 loop spans 15 amino acids. CDR1 and CDR2 from the germline V gene are MNHEY and SVGAGI.

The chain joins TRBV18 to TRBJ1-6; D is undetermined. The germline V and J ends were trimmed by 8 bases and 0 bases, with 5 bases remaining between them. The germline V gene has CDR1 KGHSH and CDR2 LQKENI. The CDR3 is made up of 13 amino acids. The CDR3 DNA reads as TGTGCCAGCCGGGACTCCTATAATTCACCCCTCCACTTT. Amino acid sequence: CASRDSYNSPLHF.

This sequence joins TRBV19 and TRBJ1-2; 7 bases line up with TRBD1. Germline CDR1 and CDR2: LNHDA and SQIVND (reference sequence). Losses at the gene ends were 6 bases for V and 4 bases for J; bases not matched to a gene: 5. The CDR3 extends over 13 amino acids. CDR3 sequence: CASSQGQIYGYTF. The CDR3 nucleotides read TGTGCCAGTAGCCAGGGACAGATCTATGGCTACACCTTC. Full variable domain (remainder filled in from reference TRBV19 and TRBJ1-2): DGGITQSPKYLFRKEGQNVTLSCEQNLNHDAMYWYRQDPGQGLRLIYYSQIVNDFQKGDIAEGYSVSREKKESFPLTVTSAQKNPTAFYLCASSQGQIYGYTFGSGTRLTVV.